The 17 T cell receptor beta chains presented below share a single source sample, sequenced in a study of T cells after yellow fever vaccination. TCRdb independently ran MiXCR on the 5' RACE reads; one entry per CDR3 protein. The table has under 150,000 distinct CDR3 sequences, 7.7% seen once. The source material was CD4+ T cells sorted from PBMCs, sampled 5 days after the yellow fever booster vaccination. These receptors were collected from a man between 25 and 39 years old who received the YFV17D yellow fever vaccine.

This clonotype was picked up many times. The V gene is TRBV4-2, the J gene TRBJ2-1; TRBD2 matches 7 bases. CDR1 is LGHNA and CDR2 is YNFKEQ in the germline V gene. The CDR3 has 16 residues. J gave up 4 bases and V 0 bases, and 6 bases lay outside the gene matches. CDR3 in DNA: TGTGCCAGCAGCCAAGAAGAAACTAGCGTTTACAATGAGCAGTTCTTC. Translated: CASSQEETSVYNEQFF.

This clonotype has ten or more counts. The chain couples TRBV20-1 to TRBJ2-4, with 7 bases fitting TRBD1. The germline V gene has CDR1 DFQATT and CDR2 SNEGSKA (reference sequence). The trim removed 0 bases at V and 6 bases at J, leaving 5 bases unmatched. This CDR3 comprises 14 residues. The CDR3 bases are TGCAGTGCTAGAGAAGGGGGCGCGGGAAACATTCAGTACTTC. It specifies CSAREGGAGNIQYF.

This clonotype came up many times. The V and J genes are TRBV29-1 and TRBJ2-3; TRBD1 or TRBD2 may be the D gene (5 bases each). Germline V CDR1 and CDR2: SQVTM, ANQGSEA. The CDR3 length is 15 residues. Between the trimmed V and J ends, which lost 4 bases and 0 bases, there was a span of 14 bases. The CDR3, as DNA: TGCAGCGTTGGTTTTGGGACCACAAGCACAGATACGCAGTATTTT. Translation: CSVGFGTTSTDTQYF.

This clonotype came up many times. The rearrangement links TRBV29-1 to TRBJ2-3; 13 bases are a match to TRBD2. The V segment lost 2 bases and the J segment 2 bases; nucleotides outside the gene matches: 7. The germline CDR1 and CDR2 sequences are SQVTM and ANQGSEA. CDR3 size: 17 residues. CDR3: CSVESPGLAGSTDTQYF. DNA of the CDR3: TGCAGCGTTGAATCCCCGGGACTAGCGGGATCCACAGATACGCAGTATTTT.

Remarks on this clonotype: Being one base from a much bigger clone, this may be a read error. The rearrangement links TRBV4-3 to TRBJ2-2; 10 bases agree with TRBD2. CDR1 LGHNA and CDR2 YSLEER come from the germline V gene. The CDR3 loop spans 17 amino acids. The CDR3 DNA reads TGCGCCAGCAGCCAAGAAGCGGGAGGGCGCCAAACCGGGAAGCTGTTTTTT. Protein sequence: CASSQEAGGRQTGKLFF.

This sequence joins TRBV7-8 and TRBJ2-1; maybe TRBD2 (6 bases). Germline CDR1 SGHVS, CDR2 FQNEAQ. Trimming removed 5 bases from V and 3 bases from J, with 14 bases in between. CDR3 length: 15 amino acids. The CDR3 DNA reads as TGTGCCAGCAGCGCGCGGGCGGGGAACTACAATGAGCAGTTCTTC. It encodes CASSARAGNYNEQFF. Full variable domain (remainder filled in from reference TRBV7-8 and TRBJ2-1): GAGVSQSPRYKVAKRGQDVALRCDPISGHVSLFWYQQALGQGPEFLTYFQNEAQLDKSGLPSDRFFAERPEGSVSTLKIQRTQQEDSAVYLCASSARAGNYNEQFFGPGTRLTVL.

The chain employs TRBV7-2 and TRBJ2-3; D possibly corresponds to TRBD2 (5 bases). Germline V gene sequence: CDR1 SGHTA, CDR2 FQGNSA. CDR3 length: 15 residues. With 1 base removed from V and 2 bases from J, the gap between germline ends came to 10 bases. The CDR3 nucleotides are TGTGCCAGCAGCTTAGTAGCGCAATACACAGATACGCAGTATTTT. Translating it yields CASSLVAQYTDTQYF.

This clonotype appeared a few times. This chain connects TRBV23-1 to TRBJ1-1, with D tentatively TRBD1 (5 bases). TRBV23-1 qualifies as an ORF whose function is uncertain. This CDR3 has 16 amino acids. V lost 5 bases and J lost 3, with 19 bases in between. CDR3 sequence (DNA): TGCGCCAGCAGTAAACTTAGGGGTAGGGTGGACACTGAAGCTTTCTTT. Its translation is CASSKLRGRVDTEAFF.

This clonotype was picked up many times. V usage is TRBV19 and J usage is TRBJ2-1, with 8 nucleotides matching TRBD1. The trim removed 5 bases at V and 3 bases at J, leaving 12 bases unmatched. CDR1 is LNHDA, CDR2 SQIVND, per germline (reference sequence). The CDR3 is made up of 17 amino acids. The CDR3 DNA reads as TGTGCCAGTAGTCCCGACCCCCCAGGGGGCTTCTACAATGAGCAGTTCTTC. Protein sequence: CASSPDPPGGFYNEQFF.

This clonotype was detected many times. V is TRBV20-1 and J is TRBJ2-7, with D perhaps matching TRBD2 (6 bases). Germline-derived CDR1 and CDR2 are DFQATT and SNEGSKA (reference sequence). There are 13 residues in the CDR3. The CDR3 here is CTAATGLSYEQYF. The CDR3 DNA reads as TGCACAGCCGCGACGGGACTCTCCTACGAGCAGTACTTC.

This clonotype was recorded many times. The chain recombines TRBV3-1 with TRBJ2-2; D not certain. Between the trimmed V and J ends, which lost 11 bases and 1 base, there was a span of 5 bases. CDR1 is LGHDT and CDR2 is YNNKEL in the germline V gene (reference sequence). The CDR3 covers 11 residues. The CDR3 spells CALGNTGELFF. Here the CDR3 DNA reads TGTGCCCTTGGGAACACCGGGGAGCTGTTTTTT.

This clonotype appeared a few times. In nucleotides, the CDR3 is TGTGCCAGCAGCCTGAGACGGACTAGCGGGAGGGGGAAGGCCCAGTACTTC. It codes for CASSLRRTSGRGKAQYF. The chain carries TRBV7-9 and TRBJ2-5, with 15 bases fitting TRBD2. CDR3 length equals 17 residues. Germline-derived CDR1 and CDR2 are SEHNR and FQNEAQ (reference sequence). With V trimmed by 5 bases and J by 9 bases, 13 bases remained unmatched.

This clonotype appeared many times. The rearrangement links TRBV20-1 to TRBJ2-7, with D hard to call. CDR3 size: 14 residues. The V end was cut by 1 base, the J end by 2 bases, with 12 bases between. Germline lookup yields CDR1 DFQATT and CDR2 SNEGSKA (reference sequence). For the CDR3, the DNA is TGCAGTGCTAGAGTCCCACCTCTAGCCTACGAGCAGTACTTC. Amino acids: CSARVPPLAYEQYF.

The table lists this clonotype with many counts. The chain couples TRBV11-2 to TRBJ2-5, with 11 bases lining up with TRBD2. This CDR3 spans 20 amino acids. V was pared by 5 bases and J by 4 bases, with 21 bases of the junction left unmatched. Germline V gives CDR1 SGHAT, CDR2 FQNNGV. In nucleotides, the CDR3 is TGTGCCAGCAGCCCAATACCTCCTTCTAGCGGGAGGTTAAGGCGAGAGACCCAGTACTTC. Translating it yields CASSPIPPSSGRLRRETQYF.

There are many counts of this clonotype. The V and J genes are TRBV5-1 and TRBJ2-7; D gene ambiguous. V lost 0 bases and J lost 4, with 8 bases in between. The CDR3 is made up of 13 amino acids. Germline V gene lookup returns CDR1 SGHRS and CDR2 YFSETQ. CDR3 loop: CASSLAVRYEQYF. The CDR3 bases are TGCGCCAGCAGCTTGGCCGTCAGATACGAGCAGTACTTC. Filled out from reference TRBV5-1 and TRBJ2-7, the complete variable domain reads KAGVTQTPRYLIKTRGQQVTLSCSPISGHRSVSWYQQTPGQGLQFLFEYFSETQRNKGNFPGRFSGRQFSNSRSEMNVSTLELGDSALYLCASSLAVRYEQYFGPGTRLTVT.

There are many counts of this clonotype. The CDR3: CSVVGAGGTEAFF. The CDR3 DNA is TGCAGCGTTGTTGGAGCGGGAGGAACTGAAGCTTTCTTT. J is TRBJ1-1 and V is TRBV29-1; D not certain. The CDR3 covers 13 residues. Germline assignment: CDR1 SQVTM and CDR2 ANQGSEA. V was trimmed by 4 bases and J by 5 bases, leaving 14 bases between them.

This clonotype appeared a single time. A single base separates this from a much larger clone, so it may be a read error. The rearrangement links TRBV25-1 to TRBJ1-1; D not resolved. V lost 9 bases, J lost 3 bases, and 14 bases lay in between. This CDR3 region has 13 residues. CDR1 and CDR2 (germline): MGHDK, SYGVNS. Here the CDR3 DNA reads TGTGCCAGTGGAACACAGCTAGACACTGAAGCTTTCTTT. Its protein is CASGTQLDTEAFF.